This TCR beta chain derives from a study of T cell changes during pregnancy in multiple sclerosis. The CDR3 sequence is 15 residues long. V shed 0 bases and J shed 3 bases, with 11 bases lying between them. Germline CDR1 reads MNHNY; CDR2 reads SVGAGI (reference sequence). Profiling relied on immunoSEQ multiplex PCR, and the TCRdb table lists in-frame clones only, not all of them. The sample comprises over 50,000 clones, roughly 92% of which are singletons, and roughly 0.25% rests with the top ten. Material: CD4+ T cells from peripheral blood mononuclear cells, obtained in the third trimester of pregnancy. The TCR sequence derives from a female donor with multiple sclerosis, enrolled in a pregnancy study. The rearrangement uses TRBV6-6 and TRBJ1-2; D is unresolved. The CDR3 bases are TGTGCCAGCAGTTACTCGACGAGGAAAGACTATGGCTACACCTTC. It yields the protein CASSYSTRKDYGYTF.